What follows are 10 T cell receptor beta chains derived from one specimen sequenced in a study of shared clonotypes between healthy human individuals. Profiling relied on immunoSEQ multiplex PCR, and the TCRdb table lists in-frame clones only, not all of them. This sample has 2 million to 2.5 million clones, with 93% found just once. Sequenced: naive CD4+ T cells from PBMCs. As for subset: CD45RA+ positively selected. The source of these receptors is a man younger than 35 in good health. Some clones in this sample may be carry-over from other donors' samples.

The rearrangement links TRBV18 to TRBJ2-4, with 7 bases identical to TRBD2. With 2 bases clipped from V and 8 bases from J, the junction kept 9 bases outside the gene matches. The germline gives CDR1 KGHSH, CDR2 LQKENI. The CDR3 covers 15 residues. CDR3 loop: CASSPTSSRGDIQYF. CDR3 nucleotide sequence: TGTGCCAGCTCACCAACTAGTTCACGGGGGGACATTCAGTACTTC.

Concerning this clone: Other nucleotide sequences from this sample produce the same CDR3. The chain uses TRBV7-3 and TRBJ2-3; 10 nucleotides match TRBD2. Trimming removed 2 bases from V and 2 bases from J; junction bases left unmatched: 1. The germline gives CDR1 SGHTA, CDR2 FQGTGA. This CDR3 spans 15 amino acids. Written as DNA, the CDR3 is TGTGCCAGCAGCTTAGGACTAGCGGTCACAGATACGCAGTATTTT. Translating gives CASSLGLAVTDTQYF.

The chain couples TRBV21-1 to TRBJ1-2; TRBD1 is the table's D call and was not checked against the DNA. TRBV21-1 is a pseudogene. The length of the CDR3 is 14 residues. CDR3 sequence (DNA): TGTGCCAGCAGCCCCCCAGGGGGAAGCTATGGCTACACCTTC. It translates to CASSPPGGSYGYTF.

V and J are TRBV19 and TRBJ2-3, with 7 positions matching TRBD1. J was trimmed by 3 bases and V by 6 bases; bases with no gene match: 9. This CDR3 is built from 15 residues. Germline CDR1 reads LNHDA; CDR2 reads SQIVND (reference sequence). CDR3 in DNA: TGTGCCAGTAGGGACCGGGACAGAACAACAGATACGCAGTATTTT. Translated, it gives CASRDRDRTTDTQYF. The whole variable domain, remainder taken from reference TRBV19 and TRBJ2-3, is DGGITQSPKYLFRKEGQNVTLSCEQNLNHDAMYWYRQDPGQGLRLIYYSQIVNDFQKGDIAEGYSVSREKKESFPLTVTSAQKNPTAFYLCASRDRDRTTDTQYFGPGTRLTVL.

The chain uses TRBV27 and TRBJ2-7; the D gene is possibly TRBD1 (6 bases). Trimming removed 2 bases from V and 7 bases from J, with 15 bases in between. This CDR3 is 14 amino acids long. Germline V CDR1 and CDR2: MNHEY, SMNVEV (reference sequence). CDR3 in amino acids: CASSLIQGSGEQYF. For the CDR3, the DNA is TGTGCCAGCAGTTTAATCCAGGGGTCTGGGGAGCAGTACTTC.

The chain employs TRBV5-4 and TRBJ2-7; D ambiguous. V lost 2 bases and J lost 3, with 15 bases in between. Germline lookup yields CDR1 SGHNT and CDR2 YYREEE (reference sequence). The CDR3 length is 15 residues. The CDR3: CASSLNPNPGYEQYF. The CDR3 DNA sequence: TGTGCCAGCAGCTTAAATCCCAATCCAGGCTACGAGCAGTACTTC.

V gene TRBV5-8 combines with J gene TRBJ2-4; D may be TRBD1 (6 bases). V was shortened by 1 base and J by 4 bases, with 9 bases between the two germline ends. CDR1 and CDR2 from the germline V gene are SGHTS and YDEGEE. CDR3 length: 14 residues. The CDR3 nucleotides read TGTGCCAGCAGCTTGAGGGGGTTGAAAAACATTCAGTACTTC. Protein: CASSLRGLKNIQYF.

The chain joins TRBV18 to TRBJ1-2, with TRBD1 identical over 8 bases. The trim removed 6 bases at V and 10 bases at J, leaving 16 bases unmatched. The CDR3 is 15 residues long. Per germline, CDR1 KGHSH and CDR2 LQKENI. The CDR3 nucleotides read TGTGCCAGCTCGCCGGGCTACAGTGGACAGGGAGTCTACACCTTC. The encoded protein is CASSPGYSGQGVYTF.

The chain uses TRBV18 and TRBJ2-3; maybe TRBD1 (6 bases). Per germline, CDR1 KGHSH and CDR2 LQKENI. The V end was cut by 6 bases, the J end by 6 bases, with 19 bases between. The CDR3 extends over 15 amino acids. CDR3 bases: TGTGCCAGCTCGCCCACCCAGGGGCGAGGGGATACGCAGTATTTT. Its translation: CASSPTQGRGDTQYF.

The rearrangement joins TRBV29-1 to TRBJ2-3, with D possibly TRBD1 on 5 matching bases. CDR3 length: 14 residues. Germline lookup yields CDR1 SQVTM and CDR2 ANQGSEA. V lost 4 bases and J lost 2, with 13 bases in between. DNA for the CDR3: TGCAGCGTTGGGGGCGAGCCCCTCACAGATACGCAGTATTTT. Its translation is CSVGGEPLTDTQYF.